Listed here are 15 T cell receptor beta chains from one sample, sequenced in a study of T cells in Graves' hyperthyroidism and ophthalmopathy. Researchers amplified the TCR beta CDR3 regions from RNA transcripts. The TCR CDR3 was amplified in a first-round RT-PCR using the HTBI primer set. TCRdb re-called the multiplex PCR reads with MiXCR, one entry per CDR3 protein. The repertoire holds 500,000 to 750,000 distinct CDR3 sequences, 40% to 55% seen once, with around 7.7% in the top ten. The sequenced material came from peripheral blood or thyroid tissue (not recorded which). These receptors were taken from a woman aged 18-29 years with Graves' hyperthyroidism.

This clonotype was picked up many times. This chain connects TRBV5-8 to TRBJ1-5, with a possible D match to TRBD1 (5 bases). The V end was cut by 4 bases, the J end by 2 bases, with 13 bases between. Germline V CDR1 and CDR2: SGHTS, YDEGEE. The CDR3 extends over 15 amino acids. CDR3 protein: CASSPWGGGNQPQHF. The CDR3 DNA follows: TGTGCCAGCAGCCCCTGGGGGGGAGGCAATCAGCCCCAGCATTTT.

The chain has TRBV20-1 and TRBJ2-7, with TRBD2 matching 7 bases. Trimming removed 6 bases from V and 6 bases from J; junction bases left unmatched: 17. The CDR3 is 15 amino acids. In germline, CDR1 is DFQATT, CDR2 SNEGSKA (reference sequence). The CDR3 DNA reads TGCAGTGCGTCACTAGCGAGCACCTTCTACGTCGAGCAGTACTTC. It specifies CSASLASTFYVEQYF.

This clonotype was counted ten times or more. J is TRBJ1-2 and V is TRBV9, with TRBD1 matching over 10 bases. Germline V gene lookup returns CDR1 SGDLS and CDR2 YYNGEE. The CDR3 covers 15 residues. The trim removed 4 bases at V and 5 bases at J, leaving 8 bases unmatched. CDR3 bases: TGTGCCAGCAGCCCCCGGGACAGGGGAAGGTATGGCTACACCTTC. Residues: CASSPRDRGRYGYTF.

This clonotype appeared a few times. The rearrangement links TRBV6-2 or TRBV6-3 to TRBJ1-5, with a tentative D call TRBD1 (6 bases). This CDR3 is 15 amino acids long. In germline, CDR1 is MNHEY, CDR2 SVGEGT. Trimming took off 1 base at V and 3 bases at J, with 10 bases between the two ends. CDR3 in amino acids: CASSYLQGSNQPQHF. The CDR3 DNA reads TGTGCCAGCAGTTACTTACAGGGCTCCAATCAGCCCCAGCATTTT.

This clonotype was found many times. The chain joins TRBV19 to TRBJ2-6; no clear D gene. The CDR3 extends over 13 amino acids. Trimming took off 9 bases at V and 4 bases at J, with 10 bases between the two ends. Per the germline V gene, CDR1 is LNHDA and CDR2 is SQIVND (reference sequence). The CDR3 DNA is TGTGCCAGCAACCCCCCGGGGGCCAACGTCCTGACTTTC. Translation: CASNPPGANVLTF.

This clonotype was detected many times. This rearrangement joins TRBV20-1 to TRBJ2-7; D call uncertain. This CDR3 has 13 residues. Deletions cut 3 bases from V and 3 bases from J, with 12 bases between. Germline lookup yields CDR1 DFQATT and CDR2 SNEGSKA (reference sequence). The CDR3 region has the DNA TGCAGTGCTAGGTGGCTCGGAGTCTACGAGCAGTACTTC. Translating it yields CSARWLGVYEQYF.

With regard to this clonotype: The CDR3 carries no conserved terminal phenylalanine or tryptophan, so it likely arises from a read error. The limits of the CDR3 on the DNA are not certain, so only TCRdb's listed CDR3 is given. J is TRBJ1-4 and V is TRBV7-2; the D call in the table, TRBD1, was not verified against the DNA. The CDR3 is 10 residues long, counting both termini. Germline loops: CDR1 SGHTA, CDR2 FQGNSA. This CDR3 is CASSRGDVTL.

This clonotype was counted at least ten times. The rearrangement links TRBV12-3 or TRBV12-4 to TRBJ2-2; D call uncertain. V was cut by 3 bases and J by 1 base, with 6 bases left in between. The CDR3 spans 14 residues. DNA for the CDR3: TGTGCCAGCAGTTTGGAACGGAACACCGGGGAGCTGTTTTTT. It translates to CASSLERNTGELFF.

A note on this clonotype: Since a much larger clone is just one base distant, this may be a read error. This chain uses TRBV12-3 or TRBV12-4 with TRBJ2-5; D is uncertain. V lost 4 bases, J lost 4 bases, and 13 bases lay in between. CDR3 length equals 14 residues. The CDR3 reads CASSSLRGLETQYF. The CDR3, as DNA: TGTGCCAGCAGTTCCTTGAGAGGCTTAGAGACCCAGTACTTC.

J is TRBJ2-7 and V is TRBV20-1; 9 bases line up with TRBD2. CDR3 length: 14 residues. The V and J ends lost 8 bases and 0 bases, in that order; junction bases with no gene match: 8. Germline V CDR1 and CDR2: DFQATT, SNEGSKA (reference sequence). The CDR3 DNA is TGCAGTAGAAGACTAGCGGAGAGCTCCTACGAGCAGTACTTC. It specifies CSRRLAESSYEQYF.

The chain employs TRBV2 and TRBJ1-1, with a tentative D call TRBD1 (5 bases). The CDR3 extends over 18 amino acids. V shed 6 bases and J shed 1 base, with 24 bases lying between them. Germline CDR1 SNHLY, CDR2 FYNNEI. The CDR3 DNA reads TGTGCCAGCAGCTTAGGAGCGCCGCAGGGCGACTCGAACACTGAAGCTTTCTTT. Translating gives CASSLGAPQGDSNTEAFF. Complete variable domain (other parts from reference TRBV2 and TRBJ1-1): EPEVTQTPSHQVTQMGQEVILRCVPISNHLYFYWYRQILGQKVEFLVSFYNNEISEKSEIFDDQFSVERPDGSNFTLKIRSTKLEDSAMYFCASSLGAPQGDSNTEAFFGQGTRLTVV.

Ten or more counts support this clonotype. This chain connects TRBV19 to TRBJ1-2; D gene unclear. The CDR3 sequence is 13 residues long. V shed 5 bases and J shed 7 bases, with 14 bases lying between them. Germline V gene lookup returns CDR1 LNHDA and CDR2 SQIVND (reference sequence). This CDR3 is CASSPGLSAGYTF. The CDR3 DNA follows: TGTGCCAGTAGTCCCGGACTCAGCGCTGGCTACACCTTC.

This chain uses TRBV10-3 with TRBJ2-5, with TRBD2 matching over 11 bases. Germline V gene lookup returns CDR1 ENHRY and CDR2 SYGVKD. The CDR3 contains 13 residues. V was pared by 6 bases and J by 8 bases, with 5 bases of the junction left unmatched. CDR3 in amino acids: CAISRLAGTTQYF. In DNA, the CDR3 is TGTGCCATCAGCCGACTAGCGGGAACCACCCAGTACTTC.

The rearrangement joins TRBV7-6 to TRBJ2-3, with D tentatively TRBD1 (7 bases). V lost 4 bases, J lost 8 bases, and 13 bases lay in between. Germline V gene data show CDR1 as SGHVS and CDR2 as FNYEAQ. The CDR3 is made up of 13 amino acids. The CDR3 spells CASSYSQGGTQYF. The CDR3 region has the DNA TGTGCCAGCAGCTATAGCCAGGGGGGTACGCAGTATTTT.

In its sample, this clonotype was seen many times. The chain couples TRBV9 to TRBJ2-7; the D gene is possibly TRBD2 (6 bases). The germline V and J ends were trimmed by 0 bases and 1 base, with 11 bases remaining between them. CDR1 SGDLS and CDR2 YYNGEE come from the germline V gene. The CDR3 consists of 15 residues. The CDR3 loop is CASSVEASASYEQYF. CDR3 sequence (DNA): TGTGCCAGCAGCGTAGAGGCTAGCGCTTCCTACGAGCAGTACTTC.